These 16 T cell receptor beta chains originate from one sample sequenced in a study of T cell responses to AZD1222 COVID-19 vaccine. Generated by immunoSEQ multiplex PCR, the TCRdb table keeps only in-frame clones and is missing some. The data hold approximately 220,000 clones, with 85% to 95% observed a single time. This material consisted of peripheral blood, taken on day 0 of MenACWY control vaccination. These receptors were collected from an adult in good health.

V is TRBV7-9 and J is TRBJ2-7; the match to TRBD1 covers 9 bases. Germline trimming cut 4 bases from V and 4 bases from J; bases unmatched to any gene: 5. This CDR3 is built from 14 residues. CDR1 SEHNR and CDR2 FQNEAQ come from the germline V gene (reference sequence). In DNA, the CDR3 is TGTGCCAGCAGCTCGGGACAGGGAGATTACGAGCAGTACTTC. This codes for CASSSGQGDYEQYF.

The V call is TRBV5-8, the J call TRBJ1-5; D unclear. The CDR3 length is 17 residues. V lost 0 bases and J lost 0, with 13 bases in between. Germline CDR1 SGHTS, CDR2 YDEGEE. CDR3 sequence (DNA): TGTGCCAGCAGCTTGGTCTACGGAATTAATAGCAATCAGCCCCAGCATTTT. This gives the protein CASSLVYGINSNQPQHF.

The chain has TRBV7-9 and TRBJ1-5; D call uncertain. The CDR3 contains 15 residues. Trimming took 6 bases from V and 4 from J, leaving 16 bases between them. From germline, CDR1 is SEHNR and CDR2 FQNEAQ (reference sequence). CDR3 DNA: TGTGCCAGCAGTGATGAAGGGTACGGGAATCAGCCCCAGCATTTT. Encoded protein: CASSDEGYGNQPQHF.

This chain uses TRBV25-1 with TRBJ1-2; a weak D match, TRBD1 (5 bases). The CDR3 contains 14 residues. V was pared by 3 bases and J by 9 bases, with 17 bases between. Germline loops: CDR1 MGHDK, CDR2 SYGVNS. The CDR3, as DNA: TGTGCCAGCAGTGACGACAGCTTAACTTCCAGCTACACCTTC. It specifies CASSDDSLTSSYTF.

This chain connects TRBV2 to TRBJ1-2, with 7 bases identical to TRBD1. CDR3 length equals 14 residues. V was clipped by 7 bases and J by 4 bases; unmatched bases: 9. Looked up from germline, CDR1 is SNHLY and CDR2 is FYNNEI. CDR3 DNA: TGTGCCAGCATATGGGGAGGGGGCGGCTATGGCTACACCTTC. Protein product: CASIWGGGGYGYTF. Filled out from reference TRBV2 and TRBJ1-2, the complete variable domain reads EPEVTQTPSHQVTQMGQEVILRCVPISNHLYFYWYRQILGQKVEFLVSFYNNEISEKSEIFDDQFSVERPDGSNFTLKIRSTKLEDSAMYFCASIWGGGGYGYTFGSGTRLTVV.

The rearrangement joins TRBV4-1 to TRBJ2-7; TRBD1 might be the D (6 bases). The CDR3 spans 15 residues. Trimming removed 2 bases from V and 4 bases from J, with 15 bases in between. The germline gives CDR1 MGHRA, CDR2 YSYEKL. This chain's CDR3 is CASSQLPGHRYEQYF. DNA for the CDR3: TGCGCCAGCAGCCAACTTCCGGGACACCGTTACGAGCAGTACTTC.

Details on this clone: Other DNA sequences in this specimen translate into the identical CDR3. The CDR3 sequence is CASSLGGSNQPQHF. The CDR3 bases are TGCGCCAGCAGCTTGGGTGGTAGCAATCAGCCCCAGCATTTT. The chain joins TRBV5-1 to TRBJ1-5; no clear D gene. The CDR3 totals 14 residues. V lost 0 bases to trimming and J lost 0 bases, with 4 bases between them. In germline, CDR1 is SGHRS, CDR2 YFSETQ. The variable domain in full, with the rest retrieved from reference TRBV5-1 and TRBJ1-5, is KAGVTQTPRYLIKTRGQQVTLSCSPISGHRSVSWYQQTPGQGLQFLFEYFSETQRNKGNFPGRFSGRQFSNSRSEMNVSTLELGDSALYLCASSLGGSNQPQHFGDGTRLSIL.

A note on this clone: An end of the junction does not agree with germline; a read error may underlie this. The rearrangement joins TRBV5-1 to TRBJ2-1; the match to TRBD2 covers 9 bases. CDR1 and CDR2 (germline): SGHRS, YFSETQ. The CDR3 is made up of 15 amino acids. DNA for the CDR3: TGCGCCCGCAGCCGCGGGGGGGCCGGAAATAATGAGCAGTTCTTC. Translated, it gives CARSRGGAGNNEQFF.

The chain links TRBV28 to TRBJ1-5; 7 nucleotides line up with TRBD1. CDR3 length: 16 amino acids. Germline trimming cut 2 bases from V and 5 bases from J; bases unmatched to any gene: 9. Germline CDR1 reads MDHEN; CDR2 reads SYDVKM. The CDR3 is CASSLRDSGGHQPQHF. CDR3 DNA: TGTGCCAGCAGTTTAAGGGACAGCGGGGGGCATCAGCCCCAGCATTTT. The variable domain in full, completed from reference TRBV28 and TRBJ1-5, reads DVKVTQSSRYLVKRTGEKVFLECVQDMDHENMFWYRQDPGLGLRLIYFSYDVKMKEKGDIPEGYSVSREKKERFSLILESASTNQTSMYLCASSLRDSGGHQPQHFGDGTRLSIL.

The CDR3 bases are TGTGCCAGCAGTGAGGGGACTAGCGGGAACAATGAGCAGTTCTTC. This gives the protein CASSEGTSGNNEQFF. This chain connects TRBV6-1 to TRBJ2-1; 13 positions agree with TRBD2. Trimming at V came to 3 bases and at J to 5 bases, leaving 1 base not matched to a gene. This CDR3 contains 15 residues. Germline lookup yields CDR1 MNHNS and CDR2 SASEGT.

The chain joins TRBV3-1 (or the pseudogene TRBV3-2) to TRBJ2-7; the match to TRBD2 covers 8 bases. The germline gives CDR1 LGHDT, CDR2 YNNKEL (reference sequence). There are 17 residues in the CDR3. Trimming at V came to 0 bases and at J to 1 base, leaving 8 bases not matched to a gene. The CDR3 nucleotides read TGTGCCAGCAGCCAAGATTGGCTAGCGGGCTTGTCCTACGAGCAGTACTTC. Translation: CASSQDWLAGLSYEQYF.

The chain has TRBV7-3 and TRBJ2-1, with D tentatively TRBD1 (6 bases). Per germline, CDR1 SGHTA and CDR2 FQGTGA. Trimming took 1 base from V and 9 from J, leaving 7 bases between them. CDR3 size: 12 residues. The CDR3 region is CASSLRGGEQFF. The CDR3 DNA sequence: TGTGCCAGCAGCTTAAGAGGGGGTGAGCAGTTCTTC.

The V gene is TRBV6-1, the J gene TRBJ1-2; 10 bases agree with TRBD1. The CDR3 spans 17 residues. CDR1 is MNHNS, CDR2 SASEGT, per germline. Unmatched junction bases numbered 10, after V lost 2 bases and J lost 4 bases. CDR3 bases: TGTGCCAGCAGTGAACCCCCGGGACAGGGGCCTCTCTATGGCTACACCTTC. It translates to CASSEPPGQGPLYGYTF.

This clone came up once. The rearrangement joins TRBV5-1 to TRBJ1-3; the D is unclear. Germline CDR1 is SGHRS and CDR2 is YFSETQ. The CDR3 is made up of 17 amino acids. V dropped 6 bases and J dropped 2 bases, with 21 bases sitting between them. The CDR3 loop is CASTREGLGSPGNTIYF. The CDR3 DNA reads as TGCGCCAGCACCCGGGAGGGTCTGGGGTCCCCTGGAAACACCATATATTTT. Variable domain in full (rest from reference TRBV5-1 and TRBJ1-3): KAGVTQTPRYLIKTRGQQVTLSCSPISGHRSVSWYQQTPGQGLQFLFEYFSETQRNKGNFPGRFSGRQFSNSRSEMNVSTLELGDSALYLCASTREGLGSPGNTIYFGEGSWLTVV.

The rearrangement links TRBV7-2 to TRBJ2-7; 10 bases match TRBD1. From germline, CDR1 is SGHTA and CDR2 FQGNSA. V dropped 2 bases and J dropped 4; count of bases not matched to a gene: 5. This CDR3 region has 15 residues. In nucleotides, the CDR3 is TGTGCCAGCAGCTTATGGGACAGGGGTTTGTACGAGCAGTACTTC. This sequence encodes CASSLWDRGLYEQYF. Looking up the rest from reference TRBV7-2 and TRBJ2-7 gives the full variable domain: GAGVSQSPSNKVTEKGKDVELRCDPISGHTALYWYRQSLGQGLEFLIYFQGNSAPDKSGLPSDRFSAERTGGSVSTLTIQRTQQEDSAVYLCASSLWDRGLYEQYFGPGTRLTVT.

The chain joins TRBV6-6 to TRBJ1-2; tentatively, D is TRBD1 (6 bases). Trimming took 6 bases from V and 5 from J, leaving 19 bases between them. Per germline, CDR1 MNHNY and CDR2 SVGAGI (reference sequence). There are 15 residues in the CDR3. The CDR3 region has the DNA TGTGCCAGCAGACGGCAGGGGACCTCCGATTATGGCTACACCTTC. This translates into CASRRQGTSDYGYTF.